The T cell receptor (beta chain) described here comes from a study of blood T cells in healthy people across ages. Regarding this clonotype: Its matching antigen is unknown.

Using a J-beta primer mix together with a sample-barcoded 5' primer, a second PCR was run for about 7 to 12 cycles. TCRdb reprocessed the 5' RACE reads with MiXCR, giving one entry per CDR3 protein. The profile shows about 680,000 distinct CDR3 sequences, approximately 50% of them singletons. The CDR3 sequence is 16 residues long. V dropped 6 bases and J dropped 0 bases, with 15 bases sitting between them. Germline V CDR1 and CDR2: MDHEN, SYDVKM. Broader study findings: Versus aged donors, long-lived donors had higher diversity and more naive CD4+ cells. With age, beta diversity per million T cells declined roughly linearly, significantly by 30 to 50.

The specimen was blood. The TCR comes from a woman in her fifties or sixties in good health. The chain recombines TRBV28 with TRBJ1-3; a possible D gene is TRBD1 (5 bases). The CDR3 DNA sequence: TGTGCCAGCAGCCCGAGGGGACGTGACTCTGGAAACACCATATATTTT. Its protein is CASSPRGRDSGNTIYF.